This TCR beta chain was obtained from a study of a mutant IDH1 vaccine in newly diagnosed glioma. About the research overall: Receipt of radiotherapy, temozolomide, or both preceded the study, and most received both. Visit V12 was scheduled at week 35 and visit V13 at week 47. Findings of the study overall: Immune responses arising from the vaccine appeared in about 94% of patients.

Worth noting for this clone: The antigen remains unidentified.

Produced via immunoSEQ multiplex PCR; TCRdb's table is partial and in-frame only. The repertoire has around 45,000 clones, 70% to 90% of them found once; the top ten carry 5.7%. The CDR3 consists of 14 residues. Looked up from germline, CDR1 is LNHDA and CDR2 is SQIVND (reference sequence). V dropped 6 bases and J dropped 0 bases, with 11 bases sitting between them. Time point specified: week 35, safety follow-up. Vaccination comprised doses that each held 300 ug of mutant IDH1 20-mer peptide, plus topical imiquimod. Each of the donors came in with new WHO grade 3 or 4 astrocytomas that were IDH1-mutant and ATRX-lost.

This receptor was obtained from a woman between 35 and 50 years old with glioma. The chain recombines TRBV19 with TRBJ1-1, with a possible D match to TRBD1 (5 bases). The sample here was PBMCs, taken from a glioma patient whose treatment included an IDH1 peptide vaccine. CDR3 protein: CASRGVPMNTEAFF. The CDR3 DNA reads as TGTGCCAGTAGGGGGGTCCCCATGAACACTGAAGCTTTCTTT. Full variable domain (missing parts from reference TRBV19 and TRBJ1-1): DGGITQSPKYLFRKEGQNVTLSCEQNLNHDAMYWYRQDPGQGLRLIYYSQIVNDFQKGDIAEGYSVSREKKESFPLTVTSAQKNPTAFYLCASRGVPMNTEAFFGQGTRLTVV.